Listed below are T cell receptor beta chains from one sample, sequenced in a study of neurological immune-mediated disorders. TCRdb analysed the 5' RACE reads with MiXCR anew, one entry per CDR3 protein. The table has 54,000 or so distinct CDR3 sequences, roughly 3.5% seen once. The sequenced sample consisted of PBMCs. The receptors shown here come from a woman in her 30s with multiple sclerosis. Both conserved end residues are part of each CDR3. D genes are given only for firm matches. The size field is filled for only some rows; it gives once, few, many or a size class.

CASSYQANYGYTF	TGTGCCAGCAGTTACCAGGCGAACTATGGCTACACCTTC	many	TRBV6-2/TRBV6-3	TRBJ1-2	-
CSVPGTADIQYF	TGCAGCGTGCCCGGGACGGCAGACATTCAGTACTTC	many	TRBV29-1	TRBJ2-4	-
CASSQDVGTGELFF	TGTGCCAGCAGCCAAGATGTGGGCACCGGGGAGCTGTTTTTT	many	TRBV3-1	TRBJ2-2	-
CASSETSPSNEQFF	TGCGCCAGCAGCGAGACTAGCCCCAGCAATGAGCAGTTCTTC	many	TRBV5-1	TRBJ2-1	TRBD2
CSARDRRQTGEQYF	TGCAGTGCTAGAGATCGGCGTCAGACGGGCGAGCAGTACTTC	many	TRBV20-1	TRBJ2-7	-
CASSYSTTPSNYGYTF	TGTGCCAGCAGTTACTCGACGACCCCATCTAACTATGGCTACACCTTC	many	TRBV6-2/TRBV6-3	TRBJ1-2	-
CASSSSGAYNEQFF	TGCGCCAGCAGCTCATCCGGGGCCTACAATGAGCAGTTCTTC	many	TRBV5-1	TRBJ2-1	-
CASRTLKGRNEQFF	TGTGCCAGCAGGACATTAAAGGGTCGGAATGAGCAGTTCTTC	few	TRBV12-3/TRBV12-4	TRBJ2-1	-
CATSDSRAFYGYTF	TGTGCCACCAGTGATTCCCGGGCCTTCTATGGCTACACCTTC	many	TRBV24-1	TRBJ1-2	-
CASTSREKYGYTF	TGTGCCAGCACTTCCAGGGAAAAGTATGGCTACACCTTC	many	TRBV12-3/TRBV12-4	TRBJ1-2	-
CASSAGLRYEQYF	TGCGCCAGCAGCGCGGGACTCCGATACGAGCAGTACTTC	many	TRBV5-1	TRBJ2-7	-
CASSPIGTEAFF	TGTGCCAGCAGCCCTATCGGGACTGAAGCTTTCTTT	many	TRBV12-3/TRBV12-4	TRBJ1-1	-
CASRAGTLNTEAFF	TGTGCCAGCAGGGCCGGGACATTGAACACTGAAGCTTTCTTT	many	TRBV5-8	TRBJ1-1	-
CASSLSLAGTYEQYF	TGCGCCAGCAGCCTCAGTCTCGCGGGAACCTACGAGCAGTACTTC	many	TRBV4-1	TRBJ2-7	-
CASSTFGLIEQYF	TGTGCCAGCAGTACGTTTGGACTTATCGAGCAGTACTTC	many	TRBV6-2/TRBV6-3	TRBJ2-7	-
CASSLAIRTSGTDTQYF	TGCGCCAGCAGCCTCGCTATCAGGACTAGCGGAACAGATACGCAGTATTTT	many	TRBV5-1	TRBJ2-3	TRBD2
CSAGPGLAPYEQYF	TGCAGTGCTGGACCGGGACTAGCACCCTACGAGCAGTACTTC	many	TRBV20-1	TRBJ2-7	TRBD2
CSASNPLWEKLFF	TGCAGTGCTAGTAATCCTCTTTGGGAAAAACTGTTTTTT	many	TRBV20-1	TRBJ1-4	-
CSAQARQAPSETQYF	TGCAGTGCCCAAGCGCGCCAGGCCCCTTCAGAGACCCAGTACTTC	few	TRBV20-1	TRBJ2-5	-
CASRINTEAFF	TGTGCCAGCAGGATAAACACTGAAGCTTTCTTT	many	TRBV6-1	TRBJ1-1	-
CASSEDRVGSDTQYF	TGTGCCAGCAGCGAGGACAGGGTTGGATCAGATACGCAGTATTTT	many	TRBV7-8	TRBJ2-3	TRBD1
CASSLQRGTTDTQYF	TGTGCCAGCAGCTTACAGCGGGGGACCACAGATACGCAGTATTTT	few	TRBV7-2	TRBJ2-3	TRBD2
CSVSTGYNEQFF	TGCAGTGTTAGTACAGGGTACAATGAGCAGTTCTTC	many	TRBV20-1	TRBJ2-1	-
CASTLNTGELFF	TGCGCCAGCACCCTGAACACCGGGGAGCTGTTTTTT	many	TRBV5-1	TRBJ2-2	-
CASSPLGTNNEQFF	TGTGCCAGCTCACCACTTGGGACCAACAATGAGCAGTTCTTC	-	TRBV18	TRBJ2-1	-
CASSFKRGVNTEAFF	TGTGCCAGCAGTTTTAAGAGGGGGGTGAACACTGAAGCTTTCTTT	many	TRBV27	TRBJ1-1	-
CSAPPGGGETQYF	TGCAGTGCCCCGCCCGGGGGTGGAGAGACCCAGTACTTC	many	TRBV20-1	TRBJ2-5	-
CASSEGAFTGELFF	TGCGCCAGCAGCGAGGGGGCGTTCACCGGGGAGCTGTTTTTT	many	TRBV5-1	TRBJ2-2	TRBD1
CASSIQVAGIQYF	TGTGCCAGCAGTATACAGGTTGCCGGCATTCAGTACTTC	many	TRBV12-3/TRBV12-4	TRBJ2-4	-
CASSVGGNYGYTF	TGTGCCAGCAGCGTAGGGGGGAACTATGGCTACACCTTC	many	TRBV9	TRBJ1-2	-
CASSPQTGLRSEQFF	TGTGCCAGTAGTCCACAAACAGGGCTCCGAAGTGAGCAGTTCTTC	-	TRBV19	TRBJ2-1	-
CDLSGLPKRSQYF	TGTGACCTATCTGGACTACCTAAGAGGTCCCAGTACTTC	many	TRBV6-2/TRBV6-3	TRBJ2-5	-
CSVSANYGYTF	TGCAGCGTTTCAGCTAACTATGGCTACACCTTC	many	TRBV29-1	TRBJ1-2	-
CASSRTYDSPLHF	TGTGCCAGTAGTCGGACATATGATTCACCCCTCCACTTT	many	TRBV19	TRBJ1-6	-
CASTRTVYNEQFF	TGTGCCAGCACCCGGACGGTTTACAATGAGCAGTTCTTC	many	TRBV7-2	TRBJ2-1	-
CSASDASERVTQYF	TGCAGTGCGTCGGACGCGTCTGAGCGGGTTACGCAGTATTTT	many	TRBV20-1	TRBJ2-3	-